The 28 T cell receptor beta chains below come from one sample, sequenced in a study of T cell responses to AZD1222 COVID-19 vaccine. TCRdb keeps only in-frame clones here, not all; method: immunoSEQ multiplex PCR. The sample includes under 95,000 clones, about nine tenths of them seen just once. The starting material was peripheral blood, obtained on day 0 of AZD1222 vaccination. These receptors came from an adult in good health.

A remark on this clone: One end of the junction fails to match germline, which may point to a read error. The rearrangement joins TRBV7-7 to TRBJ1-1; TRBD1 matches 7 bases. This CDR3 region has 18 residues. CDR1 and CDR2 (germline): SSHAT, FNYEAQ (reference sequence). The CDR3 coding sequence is TGTGCTAGCAGCTTAGAGGCCCCAGGGGGAAGAGGGGGCACTGAAGCTTTCTTT. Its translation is CASSLEAPGGRGGTEAFF.

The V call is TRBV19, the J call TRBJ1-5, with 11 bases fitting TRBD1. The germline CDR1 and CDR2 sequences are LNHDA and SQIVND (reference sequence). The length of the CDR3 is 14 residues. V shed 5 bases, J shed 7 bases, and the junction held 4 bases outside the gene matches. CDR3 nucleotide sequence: TGTGCCAGTAGTGTGGGACAGGGGGAGCAGCCCCAGCATTTT. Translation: CASSVGQGEQPQHF.

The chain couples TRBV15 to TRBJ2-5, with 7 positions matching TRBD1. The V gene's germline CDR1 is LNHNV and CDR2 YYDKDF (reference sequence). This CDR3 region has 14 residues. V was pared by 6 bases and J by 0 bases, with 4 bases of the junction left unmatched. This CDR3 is CATRADRDQETQYF. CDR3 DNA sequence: TGTGCCACCAGAGCCGACAGGGACCAAGAGACCCAGTACTTC.

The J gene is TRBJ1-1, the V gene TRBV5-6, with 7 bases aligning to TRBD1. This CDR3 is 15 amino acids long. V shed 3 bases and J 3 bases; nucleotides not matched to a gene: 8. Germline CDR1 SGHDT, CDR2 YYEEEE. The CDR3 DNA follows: TGTGCCAGCAGCTCCTACAGGGGATGGGACACTGAAGCTTTCTTT. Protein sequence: CASSSYRGWDTEAFF.

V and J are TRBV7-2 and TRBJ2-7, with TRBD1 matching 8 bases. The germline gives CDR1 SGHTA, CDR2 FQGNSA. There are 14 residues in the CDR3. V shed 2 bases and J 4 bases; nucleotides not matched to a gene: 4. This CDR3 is CASSLPWTGYEQYF. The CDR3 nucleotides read TGTGCCAGCAGCTTACCCTGGACAGGGTACGAGCAGTACTTC.

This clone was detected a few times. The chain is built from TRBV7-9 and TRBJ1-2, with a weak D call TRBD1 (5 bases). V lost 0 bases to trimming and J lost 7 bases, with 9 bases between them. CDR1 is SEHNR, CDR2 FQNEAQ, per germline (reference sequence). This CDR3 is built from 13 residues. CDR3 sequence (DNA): TGTGCCAGCAGCTTAGCGACAGTCTTTGGCTACACCTTC. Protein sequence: CASSLATVFGYTF.

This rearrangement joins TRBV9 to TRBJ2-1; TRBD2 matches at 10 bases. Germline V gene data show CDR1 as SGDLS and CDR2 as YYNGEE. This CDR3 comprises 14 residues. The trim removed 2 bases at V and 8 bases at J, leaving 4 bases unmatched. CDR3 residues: CASSVILAGDEQFF. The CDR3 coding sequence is TGTGCCAGCAGCGTTATCCTAGCGGGAGATGAGCAGTTCTTC.

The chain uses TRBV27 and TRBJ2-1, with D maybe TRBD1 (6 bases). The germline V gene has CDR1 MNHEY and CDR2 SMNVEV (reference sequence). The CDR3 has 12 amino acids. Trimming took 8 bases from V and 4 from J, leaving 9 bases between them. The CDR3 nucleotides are TGTGCCAGCCAAGGGGGATACAATGAGCAGTTCTTC. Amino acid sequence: CASQGGYNEQFF.

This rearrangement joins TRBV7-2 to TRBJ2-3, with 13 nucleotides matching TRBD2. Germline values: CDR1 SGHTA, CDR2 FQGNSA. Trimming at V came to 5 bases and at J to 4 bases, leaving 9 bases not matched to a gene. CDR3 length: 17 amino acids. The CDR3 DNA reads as TGTGCCAGCAGCCCCCCTCGACTAGCGGGGGGCCCAGATACGCAGTATTTT. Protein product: CASSPPRLAGGPDTQYF.

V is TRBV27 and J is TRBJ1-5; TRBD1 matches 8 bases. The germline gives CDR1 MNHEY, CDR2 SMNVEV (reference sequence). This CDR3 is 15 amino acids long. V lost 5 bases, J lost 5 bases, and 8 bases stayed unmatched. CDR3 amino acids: CASSPGTGSYQPQHF. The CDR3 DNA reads TGTGCCAGCAGTCCCGGGACAGGTTCTTATCAGCCCCAGCATTTT.

CDR3 sequence: CASNGTANYGYTF. The CDR3 DNA is TGTGCCAGCAACGGGACAGCCAACTATGGCTACACCTTC. This chain connects TRBV21-1 to TRBJ1-2; the table gives TRBD1 as D, unverified against the DNA. TRBV21-1 corresponds to a pseudogene. This CDR3 spans 13 amino acids.

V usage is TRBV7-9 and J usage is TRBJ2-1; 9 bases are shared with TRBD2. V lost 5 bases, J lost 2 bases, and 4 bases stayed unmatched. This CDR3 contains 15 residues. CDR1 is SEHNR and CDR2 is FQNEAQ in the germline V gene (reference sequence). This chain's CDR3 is CASSAGTSTYNEQFF. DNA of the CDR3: TGTGCCAGCAGCGCCGGGACTAGCACCTACAATGAGCAGTTCTTC.

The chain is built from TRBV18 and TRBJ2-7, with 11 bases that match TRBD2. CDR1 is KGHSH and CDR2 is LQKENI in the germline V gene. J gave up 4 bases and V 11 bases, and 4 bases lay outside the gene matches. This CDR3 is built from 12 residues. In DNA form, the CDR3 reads TGTGCCGCGGGACTAGCGGAGTACGAGCAGTACTTC. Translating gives CAAGLAEYEQYF.

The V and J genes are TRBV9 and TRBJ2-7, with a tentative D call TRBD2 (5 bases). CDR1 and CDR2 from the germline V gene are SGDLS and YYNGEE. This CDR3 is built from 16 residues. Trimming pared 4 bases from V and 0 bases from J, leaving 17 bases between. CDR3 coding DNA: TGTGCCAGCAGCCCCTGGGTAGCGTCGAGCTCCTACGAGCAGTACTTC. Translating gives CASSPWVASSSYEQYF.

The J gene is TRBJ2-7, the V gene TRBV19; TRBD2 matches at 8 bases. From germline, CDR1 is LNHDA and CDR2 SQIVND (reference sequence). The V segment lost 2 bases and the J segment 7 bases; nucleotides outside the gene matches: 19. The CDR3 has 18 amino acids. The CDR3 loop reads CASSILLSGGGAYVEQYF. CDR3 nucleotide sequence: TGTGCCAGTAGTATACTTTTAAGCGGGGGAGGGGCCTACGTGGAGCAGTACTTC.

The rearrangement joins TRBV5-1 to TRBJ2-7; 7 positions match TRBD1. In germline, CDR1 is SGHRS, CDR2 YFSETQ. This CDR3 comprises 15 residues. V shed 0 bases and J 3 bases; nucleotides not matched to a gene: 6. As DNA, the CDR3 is TGCGCCAGCAGCTTGGAGACAGGGAGTTACTACGAGCAGTACTTC. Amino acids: CASSLETGSYYEQYF. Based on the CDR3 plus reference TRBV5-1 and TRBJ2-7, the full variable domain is KAGVTQTPRYLIKTRGQQVTLSCSPISGHRSVSWYQQTPGQGLQFLFEYFSETQRNKGNFPGRFSGRQFSNSRSEMNVSTLELGDSALYLCASSLETGSYYEQYFGPGTRLTVT.

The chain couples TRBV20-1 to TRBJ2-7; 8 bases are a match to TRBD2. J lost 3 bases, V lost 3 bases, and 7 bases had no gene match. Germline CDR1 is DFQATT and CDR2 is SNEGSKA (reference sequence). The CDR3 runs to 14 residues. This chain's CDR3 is CSASRTGTSYEQYF. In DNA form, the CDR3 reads TGCAGTGCTAGTAGGACCGGGACTAGCTACGAGCAGTACTTC.

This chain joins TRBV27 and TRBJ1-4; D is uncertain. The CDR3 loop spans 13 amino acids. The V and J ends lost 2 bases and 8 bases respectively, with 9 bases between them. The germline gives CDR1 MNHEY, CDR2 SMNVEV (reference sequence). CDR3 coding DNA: TGTGCCAGCAGTTTACGCCAGTCAGAAAAACTGTTTTTT. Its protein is CASSLRQSEKLFF.

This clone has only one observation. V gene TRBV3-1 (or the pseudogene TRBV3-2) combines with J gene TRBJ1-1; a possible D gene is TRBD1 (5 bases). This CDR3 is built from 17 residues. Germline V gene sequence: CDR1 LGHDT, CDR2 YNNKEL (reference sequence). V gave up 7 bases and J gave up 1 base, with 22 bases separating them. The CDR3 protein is CASTGNDRGDRNTEAFF. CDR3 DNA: TGTGCCAGCACCGGAAACGACCGAGGGGATCGGAACACTGAAGCTTTCTTT.

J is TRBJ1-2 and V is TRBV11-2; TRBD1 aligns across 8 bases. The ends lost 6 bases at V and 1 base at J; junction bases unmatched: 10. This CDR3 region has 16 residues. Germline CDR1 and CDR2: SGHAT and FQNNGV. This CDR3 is CASRGLQGADNYGYTF. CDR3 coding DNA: TGTGCCAGCAGGGGACTTCAGGGGGCTGATAACTATGGCTACACCTTC.

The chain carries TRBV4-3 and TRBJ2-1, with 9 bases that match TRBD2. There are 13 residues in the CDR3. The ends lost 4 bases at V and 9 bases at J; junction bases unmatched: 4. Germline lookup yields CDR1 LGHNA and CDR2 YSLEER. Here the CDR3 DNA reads TGCGCCAGCAGCCCGGGACTAGCCCTTGAGCAGTTCTTC. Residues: CASSPGLALEQFF.

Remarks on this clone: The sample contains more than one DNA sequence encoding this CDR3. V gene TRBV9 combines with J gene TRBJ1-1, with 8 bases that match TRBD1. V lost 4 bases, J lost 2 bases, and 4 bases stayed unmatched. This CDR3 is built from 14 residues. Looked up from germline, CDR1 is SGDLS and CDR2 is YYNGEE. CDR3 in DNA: TGTGCCAGCAGCTTTGGACAGGGAAACACTGAAGCTTTCTTT. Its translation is CASSFGQGNTEAFF. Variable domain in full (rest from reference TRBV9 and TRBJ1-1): DSGVTQTPKHLITATGQRVTLRCSPRSGDLSVYWYQQSLDQGLQFLIQYYNGEERAKGNILERFSAQQFPDLHSELNLSSLELGDSALYFCASSFGQGNTEAFFGQGTRLTVV.

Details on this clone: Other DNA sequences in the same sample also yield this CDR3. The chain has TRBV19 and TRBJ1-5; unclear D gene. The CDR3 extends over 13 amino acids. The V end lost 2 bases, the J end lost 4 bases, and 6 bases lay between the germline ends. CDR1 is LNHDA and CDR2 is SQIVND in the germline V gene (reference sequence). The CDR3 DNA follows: TGTGCCAGTAGTATAACGGGGAATCAGCCCCAGCATTTT. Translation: CASSITGNQPQHF.

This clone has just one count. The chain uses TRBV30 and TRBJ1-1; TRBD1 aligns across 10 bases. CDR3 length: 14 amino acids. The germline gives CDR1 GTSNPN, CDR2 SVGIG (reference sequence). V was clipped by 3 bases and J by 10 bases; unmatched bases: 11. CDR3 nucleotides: TGTGCCTGGAGGGGACAGGGGCAGTTAGGCGGAGCTTTCTTT. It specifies CAWRGQGQLGGAFF.

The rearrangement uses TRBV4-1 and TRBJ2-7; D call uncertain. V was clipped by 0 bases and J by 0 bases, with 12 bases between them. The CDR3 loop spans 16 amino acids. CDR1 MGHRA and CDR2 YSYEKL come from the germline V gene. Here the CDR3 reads CASSQDGQIFSYEQYF. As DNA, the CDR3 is TGCGCCAGCAGCCAAGACGGGCAAATCTTCTCCTACGAGCAGTACTTC.

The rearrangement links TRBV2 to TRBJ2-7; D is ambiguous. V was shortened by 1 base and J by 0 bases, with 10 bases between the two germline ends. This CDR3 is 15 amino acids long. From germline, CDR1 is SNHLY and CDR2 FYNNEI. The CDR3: CASSEEGESSYEQYF. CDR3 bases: TGTGCCAGCAGTGAAGAGGGTGAGAGCTCCTACGAGCAGTACTTC. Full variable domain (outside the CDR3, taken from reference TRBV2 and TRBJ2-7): EPEVTQTPSHQVTQMGQEVILRCVPISNHLYFYWYRQILGQKVEFLVSFYNNEISEKSEIFDDQFSVERPDGSNFTLKIRSTKLEDSAMYFCASSEEGESSYEQYFGPGTRLTVT.

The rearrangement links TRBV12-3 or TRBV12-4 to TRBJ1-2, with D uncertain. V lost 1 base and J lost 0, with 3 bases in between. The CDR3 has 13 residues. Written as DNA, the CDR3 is TGTGCCAGCAGTTTAGGCACTAACTATGGCTACACCTTC. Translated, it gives CASSLGTNYGYTF.

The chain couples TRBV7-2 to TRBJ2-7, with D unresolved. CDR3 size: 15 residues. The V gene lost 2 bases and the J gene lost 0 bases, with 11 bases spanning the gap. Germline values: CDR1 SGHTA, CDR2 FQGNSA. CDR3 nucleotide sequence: TGTGCCAGCAGCTTAATGGGCGGTAGCTCCTACGAGCAGTACTTC. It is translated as CASSLMGGSSYEQYF.